This T cell receptor (beta chain) was obtained from a study of T-cell reconstitution after alpha-beta-depleted transplantation in children. Study outcomes and limitations: In some patients, recipient T cells and intrathymic progenitors surviving conditioning explained high day-60 diversity. Several hundred expanded graft clones reportedly gave rise to the alpha-beta T cells present about two months after transplant. The authors attributed T-cell counts and diversity one year after transplant mostly to newly produced T cells.

Unique molecular identifiers were built into the TCRbeta library. TCRdb processed the PCR reads anew with MiXCR; each CDR3 protein has one entry. The sample consists of hundreds of thousands of distinct CDR3 sequences, 15% to 20% of them appearing once. Germline CDR1 reads MNHEY; CDR2 reads SVGAGI. The J segment lost 5 bases and the V segment lost 3 bases, leaving 8 bases of the junction unmatched. This CDR3 is built from 15 residues. On this clonotype itself: Its antigen is currently unknown.

The material was PBMCs, mostly from graft donor cells, obtained 360 days after TCRalphabeta/CD19-depleted stem cell transplant. The sequence was collected from a boy younger than two who had a stem cell transplant for Wiskott-Aldrich syndrome, so the T cells may come from the graft donor. The chain is built from TRBV6-5 and TRBJ2-5; 8 bases align to TRBD2. CDR3 region: CASSYSGAGVETQYF. The CDR3 nucleotides are TGTGCCAGCAGTTATAGTGGAGCGGGGGTGGAGACCCAGTACTTC.